One sample yielded the 31 T cell receptor beta chains listed below, sequenced in a study of naive and memory T cell subsets. Both TRBC1 and TRBC2 were covered by a beta constant-region primer of two equimolar oligonucleotides. The ligated cDNA underwent four PCR rounds using SP2 and nested alpha and beta constant-region primers. Using its own MiXCR run on the UMI-ligation and nested PCR reads, TCRdb lists one record per CDR3 protein. Of roughly 140,000 distinct CDR3 sequences detected, approximately 21% appear once; the ten largest clones hold roughly 0.68%. Antigens of these TCRs are unknown. Study-level findings and limits: A few larger clonotypes appeared in naive repertoires, especially CD8, possibly memory cells re-expressing CD45RA.

The sample comprised naive CD8+ T cells from blood. Receptor source: a human donor in good health.

This clonotype was observed a few times. The CDR3 DNA is TGTGCCAGCAGTGGGACTGGGGACATTCAGTACTTC. This translates into CASSGTGDIQYF. The genes are TRBV12-3 or TRBV12-4 and TRBJ2-4, with D tentatively TRBD2 (6 bases). Trimming removed 5 bases from V and 8 bases from J, with 10 bases in between. The CDR3 is 12 amino acids.

Only a few counts were recorded for this clonotype. The chain couples TRBV6-2 or TRBV6-3 to TRBJ2-3; D possibly corresponds to TRBD1 (5 bases). The V end lost 6 bases, the J end lost 7 bases, and 20 bases lay between the germline ends. The CDR3 contains 15 residues. CDR1 MNHEY and CDR2 SVGEGT come from the germline V gene. The CDR3 loop reads CASSPGKNGAHTQYF. CDR3 bases: TGTGCCAGCAGCCCAGGAAAGAATGGGGCACATACGCAGTATTTT.

This clonotype was recorded many times. This chain joins TRBV13 and TRBJ2-1; tentative D call: TRBD1 (8 bases). The length of the CDR3 is 12 residues. V dropped 10 bases and J dropped 8 bases, with 15 bases sitting between them. The germline V gene encodes CDR1 PRHDT and CDR2 FYEKMQ (reference sequence). For the CDR3, the DNA is TGTGCCACCCGGACAGGGAGGGATGAGCAGTTCTTC. It yields the protein CATRTGRDEQFF.

The V call is TRBV10-2, the J call TRBJ2-2; the match to TRBD2 covers 7 bases. Germline-derived CDR1 and CDR2 are WSHSY and SAAADI. CDR3 length: 17 amino acids. With 3 bases clipped from V and 2 bases from J, the junction kept 9 bases outside the gene matches. The CDR3 loop is CASSDGRDYSNTGELFF. The DNA of the CDR3 is TGCGCCAGCAGTGACGGGCGGGACTACTCAAACACCGGGGAGCTGTTTTTT.

The rearrangement uses TRBV28 and TRBJ2-5; D is uncertain. Trimming shortened V by 6 bases and J by 4 bases, and 18 bases separated the two germline ends. The CDR3 consists of 15 residues. Germline-derived CDR1 and CDR2 are MDHEN and SYDVKM. The CDR3 region is CASRNGWGIRETQYF. CDR3 sequence (DNA): TGTGCCAGCAGGAACGGCTGGGGTATCCGAGAGACCCAGTACTTC.

This clonotype was detected only a few times. V usage is TRBV7-9 and J usage is TRBJ2-5; weak D call: TRBD2 (5 bases). CDR1 SEHNR and CDR2 FQNEAQ come from the germline V gene (reference sequence). This CDR3 contains 11 residues. With 9 bases removed from V and 5 bases from J, the gap between germline ends came to 10 bases. Here the CDR3 DNA reads TGTGCCAGTCAGCGGATGGAGACCCAGTACTTC. This translates into CASQRMETQYF.

This clonotype was picked up a small number of times. One end of the junction is discordant with germline, which a read error may explain. The V and J genes are TRBV7-2 and TRBJ1-1; tentative D call: TRBD1 (5 bases). The CDR3 runs to 15 residues. Germline V lookup: CDR1 SGHTA, CDR2 FQGNSA. CDR3 sequence: CASSHTHYRSSEAFF. In DNA form, the CDR3 reads TGTGCCAGCAGCCATACCCACTACAGGTCCTCTGAGGCTTTCTTT.

This clonotype came up a few times. The chain links TRBV29-1 to TRBJ2-7; TRBD1 matches at 7 bases. V lost 6 bases to trimming and J lost 1 base; unmatched junction nucleotides: 6. CDR1 SQVTM and CDR2 ANQGSEA come from the germline V gene. The CDR3 is made up of 13 amino acids. In nucleotides, the CDR3 is TGCAGCGTGCAGGGGGTTCTTTCCTACGAGCAGTACTTC. Translated: CSVQGVLSYEQYF.

This clonotype was seen a few times. This chain uses TRBV6-1 with TRBJ2-7; D may be TRBD1 (5 bases). CDR3 length: 15 amino acids. Germline-derived CDR1 and CDR2 are MNHNS and SASEGT. With 2 bases removed from V and 0 bases from J, the gap between germline ends came to 11 bases. The CDR3 nucleotides read TGTGCCAGCAGTGAAATCCAGGGCGGCTCCTACGAGCAGTACTTC. Its translation is CASSEIQGGSYEQYF.

This clonotype was observed a handful of times. The chain joins TRBV18 to TRBJ2-1; D is unclear. V dropped 2 bases and J dropped 7 bases, with 9 bases sitting between them. This CDR3 comprises 13 residues. The germline V gene encodes CDR1 KGHSH and CDR2 LQKENI. CDR3 bases: TGTGCCAGCTCACCAACCGATGGGAATGAGCAGTTCTTC. Amino acid sequence: CASSPTDGNEQFF.

This clonotype was counted between two and nine times. V usage is TRBV15 and J usage is TRBJ2-5, with D perhaps assigned TRBD1 or TRBD2 (5 bases each). The CDR3 contains 15 residues. Trimming stripped 0 bases from V and 5 bases from J, with 13 bases between. The germline gives CDR1 LNHNV, CDR2 YYDKDF (reference sequence). The CDR3 bases are TGTGCCACCAGCAGAGATAAGGCTGGGGGTGAGACCCAGTACTTC. This encodes CATSRDKAGGETQYF.

This clonotype was observed a few times. V gene TRBV2 combines with J gene TRBJ1-6, with 7 bases identical to TRBD1. Germline CDR1 is SNHLY and CDR2 is FYNNEI. Trimming at V came to 7 bases and at J to 7 bases, leaving 7 bases not matched to a gene. CDR3 length: 14 residues. CDR3 DNA: TGTGCCAGCATACCGGGACAGCGGAATTCACCCCTCCACTTT. Its translation is CASIPGQRNSPLHF. Full variable domain (remainder filled in from reference TRBV2 and TRBJ1-6): EPEVTQTPSHQVTQMGQEVILRCVPISNHLYFYWYRQILGQKVEFLVSFYNNEISEKSEIFDDQFSVERPDGSNFTLKIRSTKLEDSAMYFCASIPGQRNSPLHFGNGTRLTVT.

This clonotype was seen more than once but under ten times. This sequence joins TRBV29-1 and TRBJ1-1; tentative D call: TRBD1 (5 bases). The CDR3 is 14 residues long. CDR1 and CDR2 from the germline V gene are SQVTM and ANQGSEA. The germline V and J ends were trimmed by 6 bases and 1 base, with 15 bases remaining between them. In DNA form, the CDR3 reads TGCAGCGTCACGGGGACCGGGTGGAACACTGAAGCTTTCTTT. This gives the protein CSVTGTGWNTEAFF. The whole variable domain, remainder taken from reference TRBV29-1 and TRBJ1-1, is SAVISQKPSRDICQRGTSLTIQCQVDSQVTMMFWYRQQPGQSLTLIATANQGSEATYESGFVIDKFPISRPNLTFSTLTVSNMSPEDSSIYLCSVTGTGWNTEAFFGQGTRLTVV.

The sample holds a few counts of this clonotype. The chain couples TRBV6-2 or TRBV6-3 to TRBJ2-1; TRBD2 aligns across 8 bases. CDR1 is MNHEY and CDR2 is SVGEGT in the germline V gene. Trimming cost V 8 bases and J 4 bases; bases outside gene matches: 10. The CDR3 runs to 15 residues. In nucleotides, the CDR3 is TGTGCCAGCCGTTTTAGGACTAGCAAGTACAATGAGCAGTTCTTC. Protein: CASRFRTSKYNEQFF.

This clonotype occurred a few times. This rearrangement joins TRBV4-1 to TRBJ2-2, with 7 bases aligning to TRBD2. This CDR3 has 11 residues. J was trimmed by 11 bases and V by 3 bases; bases with no gene match: 0. Germline V CDR1 and CDR2: MGHRA, YSYEKL. The CDR3 DNA sequence: TGCGCCAGCAGCCAGGGACTAGAGCTGTTTTTT. This codes for CASSQGLELFF.

This clonotype was recorded a few times. This rearrangement joins TRBV29-1 to TRBJ2-7; D call uncertain. Per the germline V gene, CDR1 is SQVTM and CDR2 is ANQGSEA. Trimming took 6 bases from V and 3 from J, leaving 6 bases between them. This CDR3 region has 10 residues. The CDR3 reads CSVTDYEQYF. CDR3 in DNA: TGCAGCGTGACCGACTACGAGCAGTACTTC.

This clonotype has only a few counts. This chain connects TRBV20-1 to TRBJ2-1; D unresolved. The ends were cut back, 2 bases at V and 8 bases at J, with 10 bases in the middle. CDR3 length equals 12 residues. Per germline, CDR1 DFQATT and CDR2 SNEGSKA (reference sequence). CDR3 sequence (DNA): TGCAGTGCTAGACTAGTTGTGGATGAGCAGTTCTTC. Translating gives CSARLVVDEQFF.

This rearrangement joins TRBV28 to TRBJ1-1; D unclear. Germline CDR1 MDHEN, CDR2 SYDVKM. V gave up 6 bases and J gave up 1 base, with 18 bases separating them. CDR3 length: 16 amino acids. CDR3 in amino acids: CASSPSWSVGNTEAFF. The CDR3 coding sequence is TGTGCCAGCAGCCCATCTTGGTCGGTTGGGAACACTGAAGCTTTCTTT.

This clonotype turned up a few times. The rearrangement uses TRBV29-1 and TRBJ2-7, with TRBD1 matching over 7 bases. Germline loops: CDR1 SQVTM, CDR2 ANQGSEA. Germline trimming cut 5 bases from V and 5 bases from J; bases unmatched to any gene: 9. The CDR3 loop spans 13 amino acids. The CDR3: CSVRRTGNDEQYF. The CDR3 region has the DNA TGCAGCGTTAGAAGGACAGGTAACGACGAGCAGTACTTC.

This clonotype was observed many times. The V call is TRBV29-1, the J call TRBJ2-7, with D possibly matching TRBD2 (5 bases). Germline V gene lookup returns CDR1 SQVTM and CDR2 ANQGSEA. V lost 2 bases to trimming and J lost 5 bases, with 7 bases between them. The CDR3 extends over 11 amino acids. The CDR3 sequence: CSVELGDEQYF. CDR3 DNA sequence: TGCAGCGTTGAACTGGGAGACGAGCAGTACTTC.

The genes are TRBV5-4 and TRBJ2-7; the D gene is possibly TRBD1 (6 bases). Germline CDR1 and CDR2: SGHNT and YYREEE (reference sequence). Trimming removed 4 bases from V and 1 base from J, with 18 bases in between. The CDR3 is 16 residues long. The CDR3 here is CASSPGTGTMSYEQYF. CDR3 in DNA: TGTGCCAGCAGCCCAGGGACCGGGACAATGTCCTACGAGCAGTACTTC.

CDR3: CSVGTSSSDTQYF. The CDR3 nucleotides read TGCAGCGTCGGGACTAGCTCTTCAGATACGCAGTATTTT. The rearrangement joins TRBV29-1 to TRBJ2-3, with TRBD2 matching 9 bases. Trimming removed 6 bases from V and 4 bases from J; junction bases left unmatched: 5. Looked up from germline, CDR1 is SQVTM and CDR2 is ANQGSEA. CDR3 length: 13 residues.

In this sample, this clonotype turned up many times. V usage is TRBV6-2 or TRBV6-3 and J usage is TRBJ2-7, with D maybe TRBD1 (5 bases). The CDR3 extends over 13 amino acids. The germline gives CDR1 MNHEY, CDR2 SVGEGT. Between the trimmed V and J ends, which lost 0 bases and 3 bases, there was a span of 6 bases. CDR3 sequence reads: CASSYSTVYEQYF. Here the CDR3 DNA reads TGTGCCAGCAGTTACTCGACAGTCTACGAGCAGTACTTC.

The chain uses TRBV4-3 and TRBJ2-7, with 9 bases that match TRBD2. This CDR3 comprises 15 residues. Trimming cost V 0 bases and J 4 bases; bases outside gene matches: 4. Germline CDR1 LGHNA, CDR2 YSLEER. CDR3 amino acids: CASSQDRTSVYEQYF. CDR3 coding DNA: TGCGCCAGCAGCCAAGACAGGACTAGCGTTTACGAGCAGTACTTC.

This chain uses TRBV27 with TRBJ1-5, with unresolved D. This CDR3 region has 15 residues. Germline loops: CDR1 MNHEY, CDR2 SMNVEV (reference sequence). With 7 bases removed from V and 9 bases from J, the gap between germline ends came to 22 bases. The CDR3 spells CASKALADPLTPQHF. The DNA of the CDR3 is TGTGCCAGCAAAGCACTGGCGGATCCCTTGACGCCCCAGCATTTT.

This clonotype was detected a few times. J is TRBJ2-1 and V is TRBV7-2; 9 nucleotides align to TRBD2. There are 15 residues in the CDR3. Trimming took 6 bases from V and 5 from J; bases not matched to a gene: 8. CDR1 is SGHTA, CDR2 FQGNSA, per germline. This CDR3 is CASSTAGGRDNEQFF. CDR3 nucleotides: TGTGCCAGCAGTACAGCGGGAGGTCGGGACAATGAGCAGTTCTTC.

The chain carries TRBV27 and TRBJ2-6; possibly TRBD2 for D (5 bases). The CDR3 is 16 residues long. Between the trimmed V and J ends, which lost 7 bases and 2 bases, there was a span of 15 bases. Germline V CDR1 and CDR2: MNHEY, SMNVEV (reference sequence). The CDR3: CASTTRGSPGANVLTF. As DNA, the CDR3 is TGTGCCAGCACAACCCGGGGTTCTCCTGGGGCCAACGTCCTGACTTTC.

CDR3 DNA: TGTGCCAGTACCGGGACTAGCTTCCATGAGCAGTTCTTC. Translated: CASTGTSFHEQFF. The chain is built from TRBV19 and TRBJ2-1, with 9 bases lining up with TRBD2. V shed 7 bases and J 8 bases; nucleotides not matched to a gene: 6. Germline CDR1 is LNHDA and CDR2 is SQIVND (reference sequence). The CDR3 extends over 13 amino acids.

This clonotype has only a few counts. Written as DNA, the CDR3 is TGTGCCAGCAGCTTCGGGACTAGCGGGAGGCTGCTTGGTGAGCAGTTCTTC. It translates to CASSFGTSGRLLGEQFF. The chain uses TRBV7-9 and TRBJ2-1; 15 bases map to TRBD2. The V gene end was trimmed by 3 bases and the J gene end by 9 bases; junction bases not matched to a gene: 9. This CDR3 is built from 17 residues. CDR1 and CDR2 from the germline V gene are SEHNR and FQNEAQ (reference sequence).

This chain links TRBV3-1 with TRBJ2-7; unclear D gene. Deletions cut 3 bases from V and 2 bases from J, with 11 bases between. CDR3 length: 14 residues. Germline V gene lookup returns CDR1 LGHDT and CDR2 YNNKEL (reference sequence). CDR3 nucleotides: TGTGCCAGCAGCCACTCCCTTGCAGCCTACGAGCAGTACTTC. Amino acid sequence: CASSHSLAAYEQYF.

This clonotype has just a few counts. The chain is built from TRBV25-1 and TRBJ2-2, with D unresolved. The CDR3 runs to 12 residues. Between the trimmed V and J ends, which lost 3 bases and 5 bases, there was a span of 4 bases. The germline gives CDR1 MGHDK, CDR2 SYGVNS. CDR3 sequence (DNA): TGTGCCAGCAGTGAGAGAACCGGGGAGCTGTTTTTT. It codes for CASSERTGELFF. Full variable domain (rest looked up from reference TRBV25-1 and TRBJ2-2): EADIYQTPRYLVIGTGKKITLECSQTMGHDKMYWYQQDPGMELHLIHYSYGVNSTEKGDLSSESTVSRIRTEHFPLTLESARPSHTSQYLCASSERTGELFFGEGSRLTVL.